This T cell receptor beta chain appears in the sequencing data of a study of control samples from healthy donors and cancer patients. CDR1 and CDR2 (germline): MNHEY, SVGAGI. The CDR3 spans 13 residues. V was clipped by 6 bases and J by 2 bases; unmatched bases: 3. The assay was immunoSEQ multiplex PCR, and TCRdb's table has in-frame clones only and misses some. This sample carries 80,000 or so clones, almost 95% of them seen once, and the ten largest clones take about 5.6%. Sequenced sample: blood. The rearrangement uses TRBV6-5 and TRBJ2-5, with 7 bases lining up with TRBD1. The TCR comes from an older woman in good health. CDR3 loop: CASRSGQQETQYF. The CDR3 nucleotides are TGTGCCAGCAGGTCGGGACAGCAAGAGACCCAGTACTTC.